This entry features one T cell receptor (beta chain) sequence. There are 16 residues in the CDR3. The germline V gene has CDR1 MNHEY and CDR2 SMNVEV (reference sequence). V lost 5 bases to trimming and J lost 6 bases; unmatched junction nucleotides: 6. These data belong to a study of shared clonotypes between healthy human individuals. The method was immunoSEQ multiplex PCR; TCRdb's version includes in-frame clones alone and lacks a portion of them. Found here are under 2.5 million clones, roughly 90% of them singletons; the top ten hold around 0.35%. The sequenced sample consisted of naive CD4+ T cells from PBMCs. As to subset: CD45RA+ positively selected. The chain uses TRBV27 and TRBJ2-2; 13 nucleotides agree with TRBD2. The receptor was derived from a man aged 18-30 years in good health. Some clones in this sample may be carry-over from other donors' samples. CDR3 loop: CASSHTSGRASGELFF. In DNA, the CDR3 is TGTGCCAGCAGTCATACTAGCGGGAGGGCTTCCGGGGAGCTGTTTTTT.